The 2 T cell receptor beta chains below all came from one sample that was sequenced in a study of blood T cells in healthy people across ages. A second PCR, run for about 6 to 11 cycles, used a sample-barcoded 5' primer plus a J-beta primer mix. One entry per CDR3 protein, called by TCRdb with MiXCR from the 5' RACE reads. This sample has under 950,000 distinct CDR3 sequences; 22% occur once, and the top ten carry 20% to 25%. Sequenced sample: blood. The receptors originated from a man in his 70s in good health.

The J gene is TRBJ2-3, the V gene TRBV20-1; 9 nucleotides agree with TRBD2. The J segment lost 4 bases and the V segment lost 6 bases, leaving 5 bases of the junction unmatched. The CDR3 covers 13 residues. The germline gives CDR1 DFQATT, CDR2 SNEGSKA (reference sequence). CDR3 loop: CSAEREAADTQYF. CDR3 DNA: TGCAGTGCGGAGCGGGAGGCAGCAGATACGCAGTATTTT.

A word on this clonotype: A read error may produce the germline difference seen at one junction end. The V call is TRBV20-1, the J call TRBJ2-6, with TRBD1 matching 9 bases. The V gene's germline CDR1 is DFQATT and CDR2 SNEGSKA (reference sequence). The CDR3 loop spans 16 amino acids. The CDR3 reads CSALARDRVATNVLNF. Written as DNA, the CDR3 is TGCAGTGCTCTCGCCCGGGACAGGGTCGCGACCAACGTCCTGAATTTC.